This is a list of T cell receptor beta chains from one sample in a study of cytomegalovirus exposure and HLA in healthy donors. Method: immunoSEQ multiplex PCR; TCRdb's copy keeps in-frame clones and lacks some. The table shows approximately 190,000 clones, with approximately 80% occurring only once. The sequenced material came from PBMCs. The receptors originated from a woman aged 30 to 39 in good health and CMV-seronegative. Both conserved end residues are part of each CDR3. Fields, in order: D gene, clone size, J gene, V gene, CDR3 DNA, CDR3 protein. D genes are given only for firm matches. Rows give clone size only sometimes, using once, few, many, or a class for an expanded clone.

d_call: TRBD1
clone_size: -
j_call: TRBJ2-1
v_call: TRBV6-5
cdr3_nt: TGTGCCAGCAGCCTTGACAGGGCCTCCTACAATGAGCAGTTCTTC
cdr3_aa: CASSLDRASYNEQFF

d_call: TRBD2
clone_size: few
j_call: TRBJ2-5
v_call: TRBV6-1
cdr3_nt: TGTGAAGCGGGACAAGAGACCCAGTACTTC
cdr3_aa: CEAGQETQYF

d_call: TRBD1
clone_size: -
j_call: TRBJ1-2
v_call: TRBV4-3
cdr3_nt: TGCGCCAGCAGCCAAGGGGACAGGGTTGATGGCTACACCTTC
cdr3_aa: CASSQGDRVDGYTF

d_call: TRBD1
clone_size: -
j_call: TRBJ1-1
v_call: TRBV4-2
cdr3_nt: TGTGCCAGCAGCCAAGTGGGGGACAGGGGGAACACTGAAGCTTTCTTT
cdr3_aa: CASSQVGDRGNTEAFF

d_call: -
clone_size: -
j_call: TRBJ1-4
v_call: TRBV19
cdr3_nt: TGTGCCAGTGGCCCTTTGTTTGAAAAACTGTTTTTT
cdr3_aa: CASGPLFEKLFF

d_call: TRBD1
clone_size: -
j_call: TRBJ2-7
v_call: TRBV18
cdr3_nt: TGTGCCAGCTCACCACCGCGGGGACAGGCCTCCTACGAGCAGTACTTC
cdr3_aa: CASSPPRGQASYEQYF

d_call: -
clone_size: -
j_call: TRBJ1-1
v_call: TRBV4-1
cdr3_nt: TGCGCCAGCAGCCAACAGGGTTCGAACACTGAAGCTTTCTTT
cdr3_aa: CASSQQGSNTEAFF

d_call: TRBD1
clone_size: -
j_call: TRBJ1-2
v_call: TRBV18
cdr3_nt: TGTGCCAGCTCATCGGGGACAGGCATCTATGGCTACACCTTC
cdr3_aa: CASSSGTGIYGYTF

d_call: TRBD1
clone_size: -
j_call: TRBJ2-5
v_call: TRBV5-4
cdr3_nt: TGTGCCAGCAGCTTGGGTCAGGGGGCAGGAGAGACCCAGTACTTC
cdr3_aa: CASSLGQGAGETQYF

d_call: TRBD2
clone_size: -
j_call: TRBJ2-7
v_call: TRBV14
cdr3_nt: TGTGCCAGCAGCCCCCGCGGTAGCGGGATTTCCTACGAGCAGTACTTC
cdr3_aa: CASSPRGSGISYEQYF

d_call: TRBD1
clone_size: -
j_call: TRBJ2-7
v_call: TRBV11-3
cdr3_nt: TGTGCCAGCGCGACAGGGGCCTCCTACGAGCAGTACTTC
cdr3_aa: CASATGASYEQYF

d_call: -
clone_size: -
j_call: TRBJ1-5
v_call: TRBV27
cdr3_nt: TGTGCCAGGTCCAGGCATAGCAATCAGCCCCAGCATTTT
cdr3_aa: CARSRHSNQPQHF

d_call: TRBD1
clone_size: -
j_call: TRBJ2-5
v_call: TRBV5-4
cdr3_nt: TGTGCCAGCAGCTGGAGACGAAACAACTGGACAGGGGGCGAAGAGACCCAGTACTTC
cdr3_aa: CASSWRRNNWTGGEETQYF

d_call: -
clone_size: few
j_call: TRBJ2-7
v_call: TRBV4-1
cdr3_nt: TGCGCCAGCAGCCAAGTTCTAGCTGTCTCCTCCTACGAGCAGTACTTC
cdr3_aa: CASSQVLAVSSYEQYF

d_call: TRBD2
clone_size: -
j_call: TRBJ2-7
v_call: TRBV4-2
cdr3_nt: TGTGCCAGCAGCCTTGGGACTAGCGGGGTCTCCTACGAGCAGTACTTC
cdr3_aa: CASSLGTSGVSYEQYF

d_call: -
clone_size: -
j_call: TRBJ1-1
v_call: TRBV4-1
cdr3_nt: TGCGCCAGCAGCCAGCTCAGGGACACTGAAGCTTTCTTT
cdr3_aa: CASSQLRDTEAFF

d_call: -
clone_size: -
j_call: TRBJ1-2
v_call: TRBV7-8
cdr3_nt: TGTGCCAGCAGCTTAGCTACAGGGATCAGAGTGGGGGGCTACACCTTC
cdr3_aa: CASSLATGIRVGGYTF

d_call: TRBD1
clone_size: few
j_call: TRBJ2-7
v_call: TRBV5-1
cdr3_nt: TGCGCCAGCAGCTTGGGACAGGGGTTGTCCTCCTACGAGCAGTACTTC
cdr3_aa: CASSLGQGLSSYEQYF

d_call: -
clone_size: -
j_call: TRBJ1-2
v_call: TRBV29-1
cdr3_nt: TGCAGCGTTAGCCGAACCGAGCAGGATGGCTACACCTTC
cdr3_aa: CSVSRTEQDGYTF

d_call: TRBD1
clone_size: -
j_call: TRBJ2-7
v_call: TRBV29-1
cdr3_nt: TGCAGCGTAGTAAGGGACAGGTCGGCCTACGAGCAGTACTTC
cdr3_aa: CSVVRDRSAYEQYF

d_call: -
clone_size: -
j_call: TRBJ2-2
v_call: TRBV6-4
cdr3_nt: TGTGCCAGCAGCGAACAACTAGACAACACCGGGGAGCTGTTTTTT
cdr3_aa: CASSEQLDNTGELFF

d_call: -
clone_size: -
j_call: TRBJ1-5
v_call: TRBV7-9
cdr3_nt: TGTGCCAGCACCCCAGGTCAGCCCCAGCATTTT
cdr3_aa: CASTPGQPQHF

d_call: TRBD1
clone_size: -
j_call: TRBJ2-2
v_call: TRBV6-4
cdr3_nt: TGTGCCAGCAGAAGGGACAGCTACACCGGGGAGCTGTTTTTT
cdr3_aa: CASRRDSYTGELFF

d_call: TRBD1
clone_size: few
j_call: TRBJ2-3
v_call: TRBV6-6
cdr3_nt: TGTGCCAGCAGTTTAACAGGGGACCCCCTCACAGATACGCAGTATTTT
cdr3_aa: CASSLTGDPLTDTQYF